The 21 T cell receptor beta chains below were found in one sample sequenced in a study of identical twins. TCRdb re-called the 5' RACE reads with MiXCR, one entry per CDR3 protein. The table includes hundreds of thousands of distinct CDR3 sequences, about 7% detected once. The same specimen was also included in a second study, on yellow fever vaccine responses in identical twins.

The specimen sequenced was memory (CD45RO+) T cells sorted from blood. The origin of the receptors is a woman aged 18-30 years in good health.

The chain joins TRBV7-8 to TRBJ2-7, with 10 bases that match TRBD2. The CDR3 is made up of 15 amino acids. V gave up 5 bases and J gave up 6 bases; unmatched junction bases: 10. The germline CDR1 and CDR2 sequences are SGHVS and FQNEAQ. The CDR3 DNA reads TGTGCCAGCAGCCGCACGTGGGCTAGCGGGAGCGAGCAGTACTTC. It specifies CASSRTWASGSEQYF.

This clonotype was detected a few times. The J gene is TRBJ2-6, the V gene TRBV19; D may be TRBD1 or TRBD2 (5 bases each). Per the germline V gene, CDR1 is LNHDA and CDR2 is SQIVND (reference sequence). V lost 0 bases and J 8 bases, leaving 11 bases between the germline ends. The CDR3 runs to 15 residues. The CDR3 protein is CASSIDEGSTNVLTF. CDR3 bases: TGTGCCAGTAGTATAGATGAGGGGTCGACCAACGTCCTGACTTTC.

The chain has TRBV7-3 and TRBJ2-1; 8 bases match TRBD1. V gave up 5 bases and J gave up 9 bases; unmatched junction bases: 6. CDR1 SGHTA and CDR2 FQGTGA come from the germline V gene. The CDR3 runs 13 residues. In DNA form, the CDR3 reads TGTGCCAGCAGCCCCAGGGGGCTCGGTGAGCAGTTCTTC. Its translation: CASSPRGLGEQFF.

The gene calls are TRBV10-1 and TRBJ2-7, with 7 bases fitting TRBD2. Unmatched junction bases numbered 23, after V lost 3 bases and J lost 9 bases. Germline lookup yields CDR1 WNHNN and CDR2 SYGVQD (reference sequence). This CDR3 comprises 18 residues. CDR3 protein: CASSDPPEREGRRNWQYF. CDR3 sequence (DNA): TGCGCCAGCAGTGACCCCCCGGAGAGGGAGGGCCGGCGTAATTGGCAGTACTTC.

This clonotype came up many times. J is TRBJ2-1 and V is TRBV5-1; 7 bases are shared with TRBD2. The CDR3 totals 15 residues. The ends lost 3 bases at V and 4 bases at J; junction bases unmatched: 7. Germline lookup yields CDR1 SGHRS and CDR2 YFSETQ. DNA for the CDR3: TGCGCCAGCAGCTCTCCCGGGACTACATACAATGAGCAGTTCTTC. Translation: CASSSPGTTYNEQFF.

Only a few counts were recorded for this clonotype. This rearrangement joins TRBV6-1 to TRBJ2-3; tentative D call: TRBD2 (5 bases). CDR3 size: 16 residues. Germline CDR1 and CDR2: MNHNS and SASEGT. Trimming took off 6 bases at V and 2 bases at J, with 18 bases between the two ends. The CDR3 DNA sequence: TGTGCCAGCAGACCAGCGGAGGTTGGAGACACAGATACGCAGTATTTT. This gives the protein CASRPAEVGDTDTQYF.

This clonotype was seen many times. The CDR3 protein is CASIPTTDFPEAFF. The CDR3 region has the DNA TGCGCCAGCATCCCCACGACAGATTTCCCTGAAGCTTTCTTT. The genes are TRBV10-2 and TRBJ1-1; maybe TRBD1 (5 bases). Germline CDR1 WSHSY, CDR2 SAAADI. With 7 bases removed from V and 6 bases from J, the gap between germline ends came to 18 bases. This CDR3 has 14 amino acids.

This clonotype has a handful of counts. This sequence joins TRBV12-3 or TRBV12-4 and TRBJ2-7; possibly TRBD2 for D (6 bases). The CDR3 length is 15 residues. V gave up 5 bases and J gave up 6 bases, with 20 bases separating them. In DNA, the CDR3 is TGTGCCAGCAGTCCACGACTAGGTCTCTTCGCCGAGCAGTACTTC. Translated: CASSPRLGLFAEQYF.

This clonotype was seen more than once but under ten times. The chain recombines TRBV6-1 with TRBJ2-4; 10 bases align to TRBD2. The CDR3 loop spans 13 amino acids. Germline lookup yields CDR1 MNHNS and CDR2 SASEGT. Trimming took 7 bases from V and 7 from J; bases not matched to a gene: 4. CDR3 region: CASKTSGTNIQYF. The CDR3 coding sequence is TGTGCCAGCAAAACTAGCGGGACCAACATTCAGTACTTC.

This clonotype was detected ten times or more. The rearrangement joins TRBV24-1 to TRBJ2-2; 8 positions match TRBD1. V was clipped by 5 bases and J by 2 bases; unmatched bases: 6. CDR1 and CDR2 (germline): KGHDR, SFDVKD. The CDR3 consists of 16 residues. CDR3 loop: CATSGAGGVNTGELFF. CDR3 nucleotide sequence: TGTGCCACCAGTGGGGCAGGGGGCGTCAACACCGGGGAGCTGTTTTTT.

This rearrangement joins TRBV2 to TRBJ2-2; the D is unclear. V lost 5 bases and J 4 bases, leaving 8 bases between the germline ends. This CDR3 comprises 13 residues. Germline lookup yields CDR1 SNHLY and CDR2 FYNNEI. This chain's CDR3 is CASSPRPTGELFF. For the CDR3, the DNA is TGTGCCAGCAGTCCAAGGCCCACCGGGGAGCTGTTTTTT.

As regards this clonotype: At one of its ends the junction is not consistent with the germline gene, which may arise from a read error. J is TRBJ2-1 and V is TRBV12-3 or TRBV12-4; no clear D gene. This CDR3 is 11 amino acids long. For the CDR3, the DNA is TGTGCCAGCAGTTTAGCGGATGAGCATTTCTTC. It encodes CASSLADEHFF.

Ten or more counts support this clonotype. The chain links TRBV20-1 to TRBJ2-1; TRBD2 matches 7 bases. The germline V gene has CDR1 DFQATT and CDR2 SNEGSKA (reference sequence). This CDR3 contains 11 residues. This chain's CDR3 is CSTGLLNEQFF. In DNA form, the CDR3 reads TGCAGCACGGGACTACTCAATGAGCAGTTCTTC.

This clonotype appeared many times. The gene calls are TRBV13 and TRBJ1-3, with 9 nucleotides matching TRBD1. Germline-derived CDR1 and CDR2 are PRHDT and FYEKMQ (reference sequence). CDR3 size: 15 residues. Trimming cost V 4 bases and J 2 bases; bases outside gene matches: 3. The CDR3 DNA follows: TGTGCCAGCAGCTGGGACAGGGAGACTGGAAACACCATATATTTT. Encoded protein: CASSWDRETGNTIYF.

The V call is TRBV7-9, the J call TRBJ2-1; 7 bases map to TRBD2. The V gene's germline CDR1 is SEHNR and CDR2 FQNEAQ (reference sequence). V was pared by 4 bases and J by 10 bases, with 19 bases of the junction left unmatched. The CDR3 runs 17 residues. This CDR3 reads CASSSRLSGPGPGEQFF. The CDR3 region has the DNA TGTGCCAGCAGCTCTCGACTTAGCGGGCCCGGACCGGGAGAGCAGTTCTTC.

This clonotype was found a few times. CDR3 residues: CSVTSGANTGELFF. In DNA form, the CDR3 reads TGCAGCGTTACTAGCGGAGCAAACACCGGGGAGCTGTTTTTT. The gene calls are TRBV29-1 and TRBJ2-2; 8 bases are shared with TRBD2. Germline CDR1 reads SQVTM; CDR2 reads ANQGSEA. This CDR3 region has 14 residues. V shed 5 bases and J 2 bases; nucleotides not matched to a gene: 4.

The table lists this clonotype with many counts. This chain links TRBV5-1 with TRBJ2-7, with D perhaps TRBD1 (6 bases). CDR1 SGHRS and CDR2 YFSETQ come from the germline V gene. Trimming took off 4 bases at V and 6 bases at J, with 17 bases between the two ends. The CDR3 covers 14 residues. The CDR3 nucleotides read TGCGCCAGCAGCACCCGGGACACCGTCGTCGAGCAGTACTTC. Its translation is CASSTRDTVVEQYF.

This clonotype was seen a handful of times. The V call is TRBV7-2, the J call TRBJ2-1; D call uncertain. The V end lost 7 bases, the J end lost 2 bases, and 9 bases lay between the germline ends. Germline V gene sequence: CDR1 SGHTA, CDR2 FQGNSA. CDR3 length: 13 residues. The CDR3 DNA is TGTGCCAGCAAGTTTGGGACCTACAATGAGCAGTTCTTC. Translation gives CASKFGTYNEQFF.

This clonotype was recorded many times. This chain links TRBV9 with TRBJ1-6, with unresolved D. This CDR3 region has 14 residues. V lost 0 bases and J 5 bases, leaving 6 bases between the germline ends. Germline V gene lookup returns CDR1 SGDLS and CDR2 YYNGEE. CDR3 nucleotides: TGTGCCAGCAGCGTAGACAGCAATAATTCACCCCTCCACTTT. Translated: CASSVDSNNSPLHF.

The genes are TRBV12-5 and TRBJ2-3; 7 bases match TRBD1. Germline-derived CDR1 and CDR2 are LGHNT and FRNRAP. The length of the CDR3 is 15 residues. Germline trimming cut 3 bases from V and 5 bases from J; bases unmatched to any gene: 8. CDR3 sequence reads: CASGFLTGTIDTQYF. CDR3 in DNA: TGTGCTAGTGGTTTTCTGACAGGGACCATAGATACGCAGTATTTT.

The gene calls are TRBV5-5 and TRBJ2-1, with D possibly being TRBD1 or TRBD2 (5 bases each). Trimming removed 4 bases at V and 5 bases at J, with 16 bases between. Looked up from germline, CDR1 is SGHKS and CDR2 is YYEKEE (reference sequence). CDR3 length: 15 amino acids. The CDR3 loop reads CASSASGTQNNEQFF. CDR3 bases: TGTGCCAGCAGCGCGTCCGGGACCCAGAACAATGAGCAGTTCTTC.